These 27 T cell receptor beta chains originate from one sample sequenced in a study of spatial heterogeneity in lung cancer. Time point indicated: sample taken at primary tumor resection. TCRdb reprocessed the 5' RACE reads via MiXCR and lists one record per CDR3 protein. The sample holds some 41,000 distinct CDR3 sequences, around 7% seen once. The sequences come from PBMCs, collected at surgery. The receptor source for this set is a female donor with early-stage non-small cell lung cancer.

This clonotype was recorded at least ten times. The chain has TRBV19 and TRBJ2-7; 7 bases are a match to TRBD1. J was trimmed by 2 bases and V by 5 bases; bases with no gene match: 3. Germline CDR1 reads LNHDA; CDR2 reads SQIVND (reference sequence). The CDR3 runs to 13 residues. The CDR3 protein is CASSAQGTYEQYF. The CDR3 DNA reads TGTGCCAGTAGTGCACAGGGGACCTACGAGCAGTACTTC.

Points on this clonotype: This sequence may be a read error, since a much larger clone differs from it by one base. The rearrangement joins TRBV11-1 to TRBJ2-1; TRBD2 might be the D (6 bases). The CDR3 has 15 residues. The germline V gene has CDR1 SGHAT and CDR2 FQDESV (reference sequence). CDR3 DNA: TGTGTCAGCAGCACTCCGACGGGGGCCTACAATGAGCAGTTCTTC. Translated, it gives CVSSTPTGAYNEQFF.

This chain joins TRBV3-1 and TRBJ2-7; TRBD2 matches at 13 bases. The CDR3 loop spans 16 amino acids. The V gene end was trimmed by 1 base and the J gene end by 0 bases; junction bases not matched to a gene: 0. Germline CDR1 LGHDT, CDR2 YNNKEL (reference sequence). In nucleotides, the CDR3 is TGTGCCAGCAGCCAAGGGACTAGCGGGAGCTCCTACGAGCAGTACTTC. Its protein product is CASSQGTSGSSYEQYF.

This clonotype was observed many times. The chain is built from TRBV9 and TRBJ2-7, with TRBD1 matching over 10 bases. The V segment lost 4 bases and the J segment 5 bases; nucleotides outside the gene matches: 9. The germline CDR1 and CDR2 sequences are SGDLS and YYNGEE. The CDR3 loop spans 15 amino acids. CDR3 coding DNA: TGTGCCAGCAGCTCTGGGACAGGGGTTTCCCACGAGCAGTACTTC. Protein product: CASSSGTGVSHEQYF.

The chain carries TRBV20-1 and TRBJ1-6; D is perhaps TRBD1 (5 bases). The ends were cut back, 5 bases at V and 8 bases at J, with 19 bases in the middle. CDR1 is DFQATT, CDR2 SNEGSKA, per germline (reference sequence). The CDR3 runs to 15 residues. The CDR3 spells CSAPTVPLPHSPLHF. CDR3 nucleotides: TGCAGTGCTCCGACAGTCCCACTTCCCCATTCACCCCTCCACTTT.

Many counts were recorded for this clonotype. The chain links TRBV6-1 to TRBJ1-5; 7 bases match TRBD1. In germline, CDR1 is MNHNS, CDR2 SASEGT. The junction had 12 bases not matched to a gene; V was cut back by 7 bases and J by 0 bases. CDR3 length: 17 amino acids. CDR3 sequence reads: CASITRDRPVSNQPQHF. CDR3 bases: TGTGCCAGCATCACCAGGGACAGACCCGTTAGCAATCAGCCCCAGCATTTT.

This clonotype was picked up one time. A much larger clonotype is one base distant, so this may be a read error. This sequence joins TRBV29-1 and TRBJ2-3, with D unresolved. This CDR3 is built from 12 residues. Germline V gene data show CDR1 as SQVTM and CDR2 as ANQGSEA. CDR3 protein: CTGVISTDTQYF. The DNA of the CDR3 is TGCACTGGGGTAATAAGCACAGATACGCAGTATTTT.

This clonotype appeared many times. The chain joins TRBV29-1 to TRBJ1-2; 8 nucleotides align to TRBD1. This CDR3 is 12 amino acids long. J was trimmed by 2 bases and V by 7 bases; bases with no gene match: 3. Germline V gene lookup returns CDR1 SQVTM and CDR2 ANQGSEA. CDR3 DNA: TGCAGCGCCGGACAGGGAAACTATGGCTACACCTTC. This codes for CSAGQGNYGYTF.

This clonotype was seen many times. The rearrangement joins TRBV28 to TRBJ2-7; 8 bases map to TRBD1. Germline-derived CDR1 and CDR2 are MDHEN and SYDVKM. The CDR3 has 14 residues. The trim removed 5 bases at V and 0 bases at J, leaving 3 bases unmatched. The CDR3 DNA follows: TGTGCCAGCAGTAAGGGACAGGTCTCCTACGAGCAGTACTTC. Protein: CASSKGQVSYEQYF.

This clonotype was detected only a few times. The CDR3 reads CASSSPPWGTNTEAFF. The CDR3 DNA is TGTGCCAGCAGTTCGCCCCCATGGGGGACAAACACTGAAGCTTTCTTT. The rearrangement joins TRBV28 to TRBJ1-1; D might be TRBD1 (6 bases). The CDR3 consists of 16 residues. CDR1 is MDHEN, CDR2 SYDVKM, per germline. The germline V and J ends were trimmed by 4 bases and 2 bases, with 17 bases remaining between them.

The chain recombines TRBV10-2 with TRBJ2-6; 8 nucleotides line up with TRBD1. V lost 6 bases and J lost 0; bases outside the gene matches: 7. CDR1 is WSHSY and CDR2 is SAAADI in the germline V gene. This CDR3 contains 17 residues. In DNA, the CDR3 is TGCGCCAGCAGGCCAGGACAGGGTCCCTCTGGGGCCAACGTCCTGACTTTC. Amino acids: CASRPGQGPSGANVLTF.

The CDR3 sequence: CASFPGAANTEAFF. DNA of the CDR3: TGTGCCAGCTTCCCTGGGGCGGCGAACACTGAAGCTTTCTTT. V gene TRBV18 combines with J gene TRBJ1-1, with a weak D call TRBD1 (5 bases). This CDR3 region has 14 residues. Trimming shortened V by 7 bases and J by 1 base, and 13 bases separated the two germline ends. Germline V gives CDR1 KGHSH, CDR2 LQKENI. The full variable domain, in which reference TRBV18 and TRBJ1-1 provide the parts outside the CDR3, is NAGVMQNPRHLVRRRGQEARLRCSPMKGHSHVYWYRQLPEEGLKFMVYLQKENIIDESGMPKERFSAEFPKEGPSILRIQQVVRGDSAAYFCASFPGAANTEAFFGQGTRLTVV.

This clonotype was counted ten times or more. The V and J genes are TRBV24-1 and TRBJ1-2; maybe TRBD1 (6 bases). V lost 6 bases and J lost 8, with 12 bases in between. This CDR3 spans 12 amino acids. Per the germline V gene, CDR1 is KGHDR and CDR2 is SFDVKD. Written as DNA, the CDR3 is TGTGCCACCAGTACAGGGTTGCAGGGCTACACCTTC. Its translation: CATSTGLQGYTF.

Only a few counts were recorded for this clonotype. This sequence joins TRBV5-1 and TRBJ2-7, with 8 bases aligning to TRBD1. The CDR3 is 18 residues long. The V segment lost 3 bases and the J segment 0 bases; nucleotides outside the gene matches: 14. Germline CDR1 and CDR2: SGHRS and YFSETQ. CDR3 protein: CASSYPLPETGASYEQYF. CDR3 DNA: TGCGCCAGCAGCTACCCCCTTCCGGAGACAGGGGCCTCCTACGAGCAGTACTTC.

With respect to this clonotype: This could be a read error, since a much larger clone is one nucleotide away. The chain is built from TRBV11-3 and TRBJ2-7, with 7 bases fitting TRBD1. CDR1 is SGHNT, CDR2 YENEEA, per germline. The CDR3 runs 15 residues. V lost 7 bases, J lost 0 bases, and 9 bases stayed unmatched. This chain's CDR3 is CASNKRPGGSYEQYF. The CDR3 DNA sequence: TGTGCCAGCAACAAAAGGCCAGGGGGCTCCTACGAGCAGTACTTC.

Concerning this clonotype itself: A much larger clone differs by one base, so this may be a read error. V and J are TRBV21-1 and TRBJ2-5. TRBV21-1 is a listed pseudogene. This CDR3 region has 19 residues. The CDR3 DNA reads TGTGCCAGCAGCAAAGAGAGAGGAGCGCAAATAGGATACCAAGAGACCCAGTACTTC. Its translation is CASSKERGAQIGYQETQYF.

This clonotype was seen a few times. The rearrangement uses TRBV3-1 and TRBJ2-3, with D perhaps assigned TRBD1 or TRBD2 (6 bases each). Per the germline V gene, CDR1 is LGHDT and CDR2 is YNNKEL (reference sequence). The CDR3 extends over 21 amino acids. The V end lost 0 bases, the J end lost 9 bases, and 34 bases lay between the germline ends. Here the CDR3 DNA reads TGTGCCAGCAGCCAAGATACCCCAAAAGCAGTCGGGGGCCCCCCTCTGGGGACGCAGTATTTT. It is translated as CASSQDTPKAVGGPPLGTQYF.

The sample holds many counts of this clonotype. The rearrangement links TRBV7-2 to TRBJ1-1; D is undetermined. The CDR3 runs 14 residues. V was cut by 3 bases and J by 4 bases, with 12 bases left in between. CDR1 and CDR2 from the germline V gene are SGHTA and FQGNSA. As DNA, the CDR3 is TGTGCCAGCAGCTTCGGCAGGTTAGGCACTGAAGCTTTCTTT. This sequence encodes CASSFGRLGTEAFF.

This clonotype was picked up many times. V usage is TRBV7-9 and J usage is TRBJ1-5; 10 bases align to TRBD1. CDR1 is SEHNR, CDR2 FQNEAQ, per germline (reference sequence). Trimming at V came to 5 bases and at J to 2 bases, leaving 9 bases not matched to a gene. The CDR3 loop spans 17 amino acids. DNA for the CDR3: TGTGCCAGCAGCCGTAATTTTGGGACAGGGGGCAATCAGCCCCAGCATTTT. This sequence encodes CASSRNFGTGGNQPQHF.

This clonotype was found many times. The chain is built from TRBV28 and TRBJ2-5, with 8 bases identical to TRBD2. The CDR3 has 15 residues. Germline values: CDR1 MDHEN, CDR2 SYDVKM. V shed 4 bases and J 1 base; nucleotides not matched to a gene: 5. The CDR3 spells CASSWAGGIQETQYF. DNA of the CDR3: TGTGCCAGCAGTTGGGCGGGGGGAATCCAAGAGACCCAGTACTTC.

J is TRBJ1-2 and V is TRBV20-1; possibly TRBD1 for D (6 bases). This CDR3 is built from 13 residues. Per the germline V gene, CDR1 is DFQATT and CDR2 is SNEGSKA (reference sequence). The V and J ends lost 5 bases and 6 bases respectively, with 16 bases between them. The CDR3 DNA sequence: TGCAGTGCTTCCCCTCAGGGGAAGGATGGCTACACCTTC. Translation: CSASPQGKDGYTF.

This chain connects TRBV20-1 to TRBJ2-5; D not certain. V lost 1 base and J 5 bases, leaving 17 bases between the germline ends. The CDR3 spans 15 residues. Germline V gene data show CDR1 as DFQATT and CDR2 as SNEGSKA (reference sequence). CDR3 residues: CSARVPVSTTETQYF. The CDR3 nucleotides read TGCAGTGCTAGAGTTCCGGTCAGCACTACGGAGACCCAGTACTTC.

This clonotype turned up a few times. The chain links TRBV4-3 to TRBJ2-5; 7 nucleotides match TRBD2. The CDR3 covers 14 residues. V gave up 9 bases and J gave up 2 bases; unmatched junction bases: 9. CDR1 is LGHNA and CDR2 is YSLEER in the germline V gene. The CDR3 protein is CASSRGGRQETQYF. CDR3 in DNA: TGCGCCAGTTCCCGGGGAGGGCGGCAAGAGACCCAGTACTTC.

This clonotype has a count of ten or more. The rearrangement uses TRBV5-5 and TRBJ2-3, with 7 bases lining up with TRBD1. Looked up from germline, CDR1 is SGHKS and CDR2 is YYEKEE (reference sequence). V was clipped by 0 bases and J by 0 bases; unmatched bases: 1. CDR3 length: 15 amino acids. The chain's CDR3 is CASSLARGSTDTQYF. CDR3 bases: TGTGCCAGCAGCTTGGCCAGGGGGAGCACAGATACGCAGTATTTT.

The rearrangement links TRBV7-9 to TRBJ2-4, with a tentative D call TRBD2 (5 bases). Germline assignment: CDR1 SEHNR and CDR2 FQNEAQ (reference sequence). The ends were cut back, 8 bases at V and 9 bases at J, with 14 bases in the middle. The CDR3 has 12 residues. The CDR3 DNA sequence: TGTGCCAGCCGAGACGGGGAAACCATTCAGTACTTC. Translation gives CASRDGETIQYF.

The chain has TRBV7-9 and TRBJ2-3; D unresolved. The germline gives CDR1 SEHNR, CDR2 FQNEAQ (reference sequence). The CDR3 totals 12 residues. Trimming shortened V by 5 bases and J by 5 bases, and 8 bases separated the two germline ends. CDR3 coding DNA: TGTGCCAGCAGCAAGACCCGAGATACGCAGTATTTT. It translates to CASSKTRDTQYF.

This clonotype was detected many times. The chain carries TRBV20-1 and TRBJ2-3, with 9 nucleotides matching TRBD2. Trimming removed 0 bases from V and 5 bases from J; junction bases left unmatched: 6. Germline lookup yields CDR1 DFQATT and CDR2 SNEGSKA (reference sequence). CDR3 length equals 15 residues. This CDR3 reads CSARDPSGVGDTQYF. The CDR3 DNA reads as TGCAGTGCTAGAGACCCTAGCGGGGTAGGAGATACGCAGTATTTT.